This is a list of T cell receptor beta chains from one sample in a study of response to subunit inactivated influenza vaccine. TCRdb processed the RT-PCR reads anew with MiXCR; each CDR3 protein has one entry. The top ten clones hold roughly 10% of a sample with about 530,000 distinct CDR3 sequences, 12% of them seen once. The sequencing here drew on PBMCs from blood, taken on the day of vaccination. The receptors stem from a man aged 50 to 60 who received an inactivated influenza vaccine. Each CDR3 is given without its conserved first and last residue. Clone size appears in some rows only: once, few, many, or a class for an expanded clone.

abundance | v_gene | CDR3aa
. | TRBV10-3 | AIGGKAGGSNTGELF
. | TRBV4-1 | ASSQPQH
. | TRBV6-4 | ASRGVVTGELF
. | TRBV6-1 | ASKLAGTGNEQY
many | TRBV28 | ASSSRRDRPYGYT
few | TRBV11-2 | ASSRRQDSSYNEQF
. | TRBV11-2 | ASSLTQTGLGSGANVLT
many | TRBV12-3/TRBV12-4 | ASSFGATHADTQY
few | TRBV7-2 | ASSEQGGGRTEAF
. | TRBV27 | ASSPDLSGVTQY
many | TRBV4-3 | ASSQRGTNSPLH
. | TRBV3-1 | ASSQEGHRQY
many | TRBV4-3 | TRHPPTPSSYEQY
. | TRBV5-1 | ASSPAGVDRGDGYT
few | TRBV10-2 | ASSESRSEQY
. | TRBV6-1 | ASGEAGGYYNEQF
many | TRBV12-3/TRBV12-4 | ASSPGLAGAKVL
few | TRBV7-2 | ASSLQGEEAYEQY
many | TRBV29-1 | SGGRGDRNEQY
. | TRBV20-1 | SARVEETQY
many | TRBV28 | ASRKQGHYEQY
many | TRBV5-1 | ASSLETGEYEQY